The TCR beta chain under discussion was sequenced for a study of TIL therapy for anti-PD-1-resistant metastatic lung cancer. The libraries were made with immunoSEQ v3. TCRdb's copy holds only in-frame clones and misses some; the assay was immunoSEQ multiplex PCR. Among under 60,000 clones, 80% to 90% were seen once, and the ten largest hold approximately 5%. Germline V CDR1 and CDR2: KGHSH, LQKENI. The V and J ends lost 6 bases and 5 bases respectively, with 13 bases between them. The CDR3 spans 13 residues. Time point noted: pre-treatment sample, taken before nivolumab and TIL therapy. The sequences come from blood, collected at baseline. The chain employs TRBV18 and TRBJ2-5, with D perhaps matching TRBD2 (6 bases). This receptor was taken from a person aged 25 to 80 with non-small cell lung cancer. CDR3 residues: CASSPGLSETQYF. The CDR3 DNA sequence: TGTGCCAGCTCCCCGGGACTTAGTGAGACCCAGTACTTC.